This entry features one T cell receptor (beta chain) sequence. CDR3 length: 16 amino acids. CDR1 is SGHRS and CDR2 is YFSETQ in the germline V gene. After removal of 0 bases from V and 5 bases from J, the junction contained 8 bases not matched to a gene. This sample was taken from a study of blood T cell repertoires in COVID-19. About the research overall: Sample material is recorded as cDNA or gDNA derived from T cells, B-cell-depleted T cells, or PBMCs.

Sequencing used immunoSEQ multiplex PCR; TCRdb keeps in-frame clones, though not all of them. The sample contains hundreds of thousands of clones, about 86% of which appear only once. The sample taken for sequencing was peripheral blood. V usage is TRBV5-1 and J usage is TRBJ2-5; 9 positions match TRBD1. The clonotype originates from a man at least 80 years old with acute or convalescent COVID-19. CDR3 DNA sequence: TGCGCCAGCAGCTTGGCGACAGGGGGTAATGAGGAGACCCAGTACTTC. Amino acids: CASSLATGGNEETQYF.